This entry describes one T cell receptor (beta chain). Its antigen remains unknown. This record belongs to a study of T-cell memory formation after mild COVID-19. Study-wide findings and caveats: While clones contracting from day 15 to 85 were balanced between CD4 and CD8, later expanders leaned CD4+.

V was trimmed by 0 bases and J by 1 base, leaving 4 bases between them. The CDR3 covers 15 residues. Germline loops: CDR1 LNHDA, CDR2 SQIVND (reference sequence). TCRdb re-analysed the 5' RACE reads in MiXCR, keeping a single row per CDR3 protein. The data show hundreds of thousands of distinct CDR3 sequences, around 17% seen once. The chain carries TRBV19 and TRBJ2-6, with D unclear. The TCR sequence derives from an adult woman who had mild COVID-19 (a few samples of this study predate the infection). Cell type and time point are not known. Material for sequencing was PBMCs or a T cell subset sorted from them (not recorded which). The CDR3: CASSIEGSGANVLTF. DNA for the CDR3: TGTGCCAGTAGTATAGAGGGTTCTGGGGCCAACGTCCTGACTTTC.